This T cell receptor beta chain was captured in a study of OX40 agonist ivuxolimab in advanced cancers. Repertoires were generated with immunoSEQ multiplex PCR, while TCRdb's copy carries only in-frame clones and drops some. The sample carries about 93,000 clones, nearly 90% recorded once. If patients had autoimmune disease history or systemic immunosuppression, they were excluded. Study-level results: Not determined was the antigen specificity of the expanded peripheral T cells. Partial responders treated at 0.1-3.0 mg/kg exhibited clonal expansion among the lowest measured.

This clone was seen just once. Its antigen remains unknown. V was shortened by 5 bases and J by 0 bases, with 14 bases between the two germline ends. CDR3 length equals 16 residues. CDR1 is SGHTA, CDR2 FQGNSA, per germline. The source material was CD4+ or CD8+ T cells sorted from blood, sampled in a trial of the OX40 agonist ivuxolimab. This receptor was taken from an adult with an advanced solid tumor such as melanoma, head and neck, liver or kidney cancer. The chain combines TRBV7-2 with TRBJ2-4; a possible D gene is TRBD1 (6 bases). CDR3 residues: CASSQGRVLAKNIQYF. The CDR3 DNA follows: TGTGCCAGCAGCCAGGGGCGGGTACTAGCCAAAAACATTCAGTACTTC.